Each of the 24 T cell receptor beta chains below was sequenced from the same sample in a study of control samples from healthy donors and cancer patients. The protocol was immunoSEQ multiplex PCR, while the TCRdb copy is restricted to in-frame clones and leaves out a portion. The data hold over 100,000 clones, with about 88% observed a single time. Sequenced: blood. The receptor set was obtained from a man in his fifties or sixties in good health.

The chain recombines TRBV18 with TRBJ2-7; perhaps TRBD1 as D (6 bases). This CDR3 has 15 residues. Germline lookup yields CDR1 KGHSH and CDR2 LQKENI. The ends were cut back, 2 bases at V and 2 bases at J, with 13 bases in the middle. The CDR3 region is CASSPMGARPYEQYF. In nucleotides, the CDR3 is TGTGCCAGCTCACCAATGGGGGCTAGGCCCTACGAGCAGTACTTC.

The sample holds a few counts of this clone. The CDR3 sequence: CARSTLRQVPTIYF. CDR3 nucleotide sequence: TGTGCCCGGTCGACCTTAAGACAGGTTCCAACCATATATTTT. This rearrangement joins TRBV9 to TRBJ1-3; D is perhaps TRBD1 (6 bases). Germline assignment: CDR1 SGDLS and CDR2 YYNGEE. There are 14 residues in the CDR3. The V gene lost 10 bases and the J gene lost 10 bases, with 24 bases spanning the gap.

The chain carries TRBV7-6 and TRBJ1-2; D possibly corresponds to TRBD1 (5 bases). Germline V gene data show CDR1 as SGHVS and CDR2 as FNYEAQ. Trimming took 5 bases from V and 2 from J, leaving 12 bases between them. This CDR3 is 14 amino acids long. CDR3 protein: CASSRDARNYGYTF. As DNA, the CDR3 is TGTGCCAGCAGCCGGGACGCGAGGAACTATGGCTACACCTTC.

The chain carries TRBV7-3 and TRBJ2-1; 7 bases are shared with TRBD1. The CDR3 extends over 16 amino acids. Germline V gene lookup returns CDR1 SGHTA and CDR2 FQGTGA. J gave up 3 bases and V 1 base, and 6 bases lay outside the gene matches. DNA of the CDR3: TGTGCCAGCAGCTTAAATTCGGGACAGCTCTACAATGAGCAGTTCTTC. Amino acid sequence: CASSLNSGQLYNEQFF.

Comments on this clone: Other DNA sequences in the same sample also yield this CDR3. J is TRBJ1-2 and V is TRBV7-9; perhaps TRBD1 as D (6 bases). The CDR3 sequence is 14 residues long. Germline CDR1 reads SEHNR; CDR2 reads FQNEAQ (reference sequence). Trimming shortened V by 5 bases and J by 1 base, and 11 bases separated the two germline ends. CDR3 nucleotide sequence: TGTGCCAGCAGCCTCGGACAGAATAACTATGGCTACACCTTC. It translates to CASSLGQNNYGYTF.

The chain links TRBV2 to TRBJ1-5; unclear D gene. V was cut by 5 bases and J by 4 bases, with 9 bases left in between. Germline CDR1 reads SNHLY; CDR2 reads FYNNEI. The CDR3 has 13 amino acids. The CDR3 reads CASSQSFNQPQHF. The DNA for the CDR3 is TGTGCCAGCAGTCAGTCTTTTAATCAGCCCCAGCATTTT. The full variable domain, completed using reference TRBV2 and TRBJ1-5, is EPEVTQTPSHQVTQMGQEVILRCVPISNHLYFYWYRQILGQKVEFLVSFYNNEISEKSEIFDDQFSVERPDGSNFTLKIRSTKLEDSAMYFCASSQSFNQPQHFGDGTRLSIL.

The chain recombines TRBV18 with TRBJ1-4; D gene ambiguous. Per germline, CDR1 KGHSH and CDR2 LQKENI. Trimming stripped 3 bases from V and 10 bases from J, with 18 bases between. There are 15 residues in the CDR3. The CDR3 is CASSPLNRGEGKLFF. CDR3 DNA: TGTGCCAGCTCACCGTTGAATCGTGGTGAGGGAAAACTGTTTTTT. Looking up the rest from reference TRBV18 and TRBJ1-4 gives the full variable domain: NAGVMQNPRHLVRRRGQEARLRCSPMKGHSHVYWYRQLPEEGLKFMVYLQKENIIDESGMPKERFSAEFPKEGPSILRIQQVVRGDSAAYFCASSPLNRGEGKLFFGSGTQLSVL.

This chain joins TRBV30 and TRBJ2-3; no firm D call. There are 16 residues in the CDR3. V lost 2 bases and J lost 1, with 16 bases in between. From germline, CDR1 is GTSNPN and CDR2 SVGIG (reference sequence). The CDR3 nucleotides are TGTGCCTGGAGTCCTCCCAATGCAGGACGCACAGATACGCAGTATTTT. Translated: CAWSPPNAGRTDTQYF.

The table lists this clone with a few counts. The rearrangement joins TRBV27 to TRBJ1-4, with 9 bases identical to TRBD1. The CDR3 length is 15 residues. Germline assignment: CDR1 MNHEY and CDR2 SMNVEV (reference sequence). With 5 bases clipped from V and 7 bases from J, the junction kept 8 bases outside the gene matches. CDR3 sequence: CASSKWGTGSEKLFF. DNA of the CDR3: TGTGCCAGCAGTAAATGGGGGACAGGGAGTGAAAAACTGTTTTTT.

The chain is built from TRBV18 and TRBJ1-1, with D unresolved. V was trimmed by 0 bases and J by 2 bases, leaving 19 bases between them. This CDR3 is built from 18 residues. Germline V gives CDR1 KGHSH, CDR2 LQKENI. CDR3 amino acids: CASSPPLVYRRGNTEAFF. The CDR3, as DNA: TGTGCCAGCTCACCACCTTTGGTGTATCGACGGGGAAACACTGAAGCTTTCTTT.

The chain is built from TRBV13 and TRBJ2-3; no reliable D call. CDR3 size: 15 residues. Germline values: CDR1 PRHDT, CDR2 FYEKMQ (reference sequence). V lost 1 base and J 3 bases, leaving 11 bases between the germline ends. CDR3 coding DNA: TGTGCCAGCAGCTTAGCCTCGTATCAGACAGATACGCAGTATTTT. Its translation: CASSLASYQTDTQYF.

CDR3 loop: CASSFTGGGTGELFF. The DNA for the CDR3 is TGTGCCAGCAGCTTTACGGGTGGTGGCACCGGGGAGCTGTTTTTT. The chain combines TRBV5-5 with TRBJ2-2; no clear D. The germline gives CDR1 SGHKS, CDR2 YYEKEE (reference sequence). This CDR3 region has 15 residues. The V end was cut by 2 bases, the J end by 4 bases, with 12 bases between.

The genes are TRBV19 and TRBJ2-2, with unresolved D. The germline V and J ends were trimmed by 3 bases and 4 bases, with 6 bases remaining between them. Germline CDR1 reads LNHDA; CDR2 reads SQIVND (reference sequence). The CDR3 runs 13 residues. CDR3 amino acids: CASSMRTTGELFF. The CDR3 DNA reads as TGTGCCAGTAGTATGAGAACCACCGGGGAGCTGTTTTTT.

The V and J genes are TRBV18 and TRBJ2-3; 13 nucleotides match TRBD2. Germline CDR1 reads KGHSH; CDR2 reads LQKENI. After removal of 6 bases from V and 0 bases from J, the junction contained 6 bases not matched to a gene. The CDR3 runs to 17 residues. DNA of the CDR3: TGTGCCAGCTCCCGAGCGACTAGCGGGGGGAGCACAGATACGCAGTATTTT. It translates to CASSRATSGGSTDTQYF.

The J gene is TRBJ2-5, the V gene TRBV2; the D call may be TRBD1 or TRBD2 (5 bases each). Germline V gene data show CDR1 as SNHLY and CDR2 as FYNNEI. The CDR3 extends over 17 amino acids. Deletions cut 1 base from V and 3 bases from J, with 18 bases between. This chain's CDR3 is CASSEVGSREQKETQYF. CDR3 coding DNA: TGTGCCAGCAGTGAAGTTGGCTCCAGGGAGCAAAAAGAGACCCAGTACTTC.

This chain connects TRBV4-1 to TRBJ2-7; 7 bases align to TRBD2. CDR3 length: 15 residues. The V gene end was trimmed by 7 bases and the J gene end by 1 base; junction bases not matched to a gene: 10. CDR1 is MGHRA, CDR2 YSYEKL, per germline. The CDR3 DNA follows: TGCGCCAGCACCTACGGCCCTAGCGGATCCTACGAGCAGTACTTC. It translates to CASTYGPSGSYEQYF.

The chain joins TRBV2 to TRBJ1-4, with D uncertain. The V end lost 1 base, the J end lost 9 bases, and 12 bases lay between the germline ends. This CDR3 is built from 14 residues. The V gene's germline CDR1 is SNHLY and CDR2 FYNNEI. The CDR3 coding sequence is TGTGCCAGCAGTGAAGAGGGCGGCGGGAAAAAACTGTTTTTT. Translating gives CASSEEGGGKKLFF.

This rearrangement joins TRBV4-1 to TRBJ1-5; D is perhaps TRBD1 (6 bases). This CDR3 spans 16 amino acids. With 6 bases removed from V and 3 bases from J, the gap between germline ends came to 18 bases. Germline CDR1 is MGHRA and CDR2 is YSYEKL. The CDR3 loop is CASRGRAGQLNQPQHF. CDR3 nucleotides: TGCGCCAGCAGAGGAAGGGCCGGACAGCTCAATCAGCCCCAGCATTTT.

The chain has TRBV18 and TRBJ2-1; TRBD2 aligns across 7 bases. The CDR3 spans 15 residues. The germline CDR1 and CDR2 sequences are KGHSH and LQKENI. V trimming: 2 bases; J trimming: 1 base; junction bases outside the gene matches: 2. The CDR3 region is CASSPWEGSYNEQFF. In nucleotides, the CDR3 is TGTGCCAGCTCACCATGGGAGGGGTCCTACAATGAGCAGTTCTTC. The complete variable domain, with remaining parts taken from reference TRBV18 and TRBJ2-1, reads NAGVMQNPRHLVRRRGQEARLRCSPMKGHSHVYWYRQLPEEGLKFMVYLQKENIIDESGMPKERFSAEFPKEGPSILRIQQVVRGDSAAYFCASSPWEGSYNEQFFGPGTRLTVL.

Details on this clone: This sample also contains other DNA sequences that code for the same CDR3. V usage is TRBV3-1 (or the pseudogene TRBV3-2) and J usage is TRBJ1-5; D ambiguous. The CDR3 covers 14 residues. Germline values: CDR1 LGHDT, CDR2 YNNKEL (reference sequence). V lost 1 base, J lost 3 bases, and 7 bases lay in between. The CDR3 nucleotides are TGTGCCAGCAGCCAAGGGCGGTCCAATCAGCCCCAGCATTTT. Translation gives CASSQGRSNQPQHF.

The chain carries TRBV29-1 and TRBJ1-1; D gene uncertain. Germline V CDR1 and CDR2: SQVTM, ANQGSEA. The CDR3 runs 13 residues. Trimming took off 4 bases at V and 6 bases at J, with 15 bases between the two ends. CDR3 in DNA: TGCAGCGTTGGCTACGATTTGATCTCTGAAGCTTTCTTT. It translates to CSVGYDLISEAFF. The complete variable domain, with remaining parts taken from reference TRBV29-1 and TRBJ1-1, reads SAVISQKPSRDICQRGTSLTIQCQVDSQVTMMFWYRQQPGQSLTLIATANQGSEATYESGFVIDKFPISRPNLTFSTLTVSNMSPEDSSIYLCSVGYDLISEAFFGQGTRLTVV.

The chain combines TRBV12-3 or TRBV12-4 with TRBJ1-4, with a tentative D call TRBD1 (5 bases). V lost 6 bases and J 8 bases, leaving 10 bases between the germline ends. The CDR3 is made up of 12 amino acids. The CDR3 nucleotides are TGTGCCAGCAGACAGGACTCCGAAAAACTGTTTTTT. Protein product: CASRQDSEKLFF.

The J gene is TRBJ2-7, the V gene TRBV7-8; no clear D gene. V gave up 4 bases and J gave up 3 bases, with 25 bases separating them. Germline V gene sequence: CDR1 SGHVS, CDR2 FQNEAQ. The CDR3 is 18 amino acids. The CDR3 DNA follows: TGTGCCAGCAGCTCCCGAGTTGGGTTGGGTCAGGAGTTCTACGAGCAGTACTTC. Its translation: CASSSRVGLGQEFYEQYF.

The chain recombines TRBV7-8 with TRBJ2-1; TRBD1 matches 7 bases. With 4 bases clipped from V and 8 bases from J, the junction kept 5 bases outside the gene matches. Germline V CDR1 and CDR2: SGHVS, FQNEAQ. The CDR3 totals 13 residues. The CDR3 DNA reads TGTGCCAGCAGCTCCGGGACAGTCTATGAGCAGTTCTTC. Protein sequence: CASSSGTVYEQFF.